The clone carrying this T cell receptor (beta chain) was detected a few times. Researchers isolated at least 6.5 million PBMCs per sample. Total RNA, at least 6 micrograms per sample, came from PBMCs. The data belong to a study of blood T cells in healthy people across ages. Germline V CDR1 and CDR2: ENHRY, SYGVKD. V lost 4 bases and J lost 4, with 10 bases in between. This CDR3 comprises 13 residues. The use of a sample-barcoded 5' primer and a J-beta primer mix characterized a second PCR of roughly 6 to 11 cycles. Samples each returned at least 3 million CDR3-containing paired-end reads. Each CDR3 protein gets one entry after TCRdb re-called the 5' RACE reads with MiXCR. The table lists approximately 780,000 distinct CDR3 sequences, roughly 25% of them singletons, with 3% in the top ten. The same sample was also used in a study of T cells of mothers and their children. In that study: Normalized overlap was always slightly, never significantly, higher in related than unrelated mother-child pairs.

Material for sequencing was blood. The chain employs TRBV10-3 and TRBJ2-5; D could derive from TRBD1 or TRBD2 (5 bases each). The sequence was obtained from a boy between 10 and 17 years old in good health. The CDR3 loop is CAISGGMGETQYF. As DNA, the CDR3 is TGTGCCATCAGTGGGGGGATGGGAGAGACCCAGTACTTC.